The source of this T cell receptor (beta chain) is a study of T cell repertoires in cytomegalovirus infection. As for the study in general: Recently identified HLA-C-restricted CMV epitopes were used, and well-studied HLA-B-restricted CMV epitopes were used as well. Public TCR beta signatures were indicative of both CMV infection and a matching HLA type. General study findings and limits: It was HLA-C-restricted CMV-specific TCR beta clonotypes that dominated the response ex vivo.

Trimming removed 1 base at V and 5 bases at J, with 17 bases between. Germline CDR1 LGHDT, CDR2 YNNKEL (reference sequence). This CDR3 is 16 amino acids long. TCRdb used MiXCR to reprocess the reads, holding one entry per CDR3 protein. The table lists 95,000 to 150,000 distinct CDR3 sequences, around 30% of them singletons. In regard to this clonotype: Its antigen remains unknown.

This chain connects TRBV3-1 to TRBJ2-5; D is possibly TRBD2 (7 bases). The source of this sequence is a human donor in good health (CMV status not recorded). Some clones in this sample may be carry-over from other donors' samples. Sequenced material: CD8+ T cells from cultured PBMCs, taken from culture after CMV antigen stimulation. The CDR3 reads CASSQVGGGSGETQYF. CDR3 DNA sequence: TGTGCCAGCAGCCAAGTCGGCGGGGGCTCGGGGGAGACCCAGTACTTC.